These 25 T cell receptor beta chains came from one sample sequenced in a study of blood T cells in healthy people across ages. The second PCR ran roughly 6 to 11 cycles with a sample-barcoded 5' primer and J-beta primers. In TCRdb, the 5' RACE reads were re-called with MiXCR into one record per CDR3 protein. The table has hundreds of thousands of distinct CDR3 sequences, roughly 44% seen once. The sequenced material came from blood. Source of these receptors: a man between 60 and 75 years old in good health.

This clonotype was seen only a few times. The chain employs TRBV21-1 and TRBJ2-5; the listed D gene, TRBD1, was not tested against the DNA. TRBV21-1 is given as a pseudogene. The CDR3 runs 16 residues. The CDR3 here is CASSNGEFRGWETQYF. The CDR3 DNA reads as TGTGCCAGCAGCAACGGAGAATTCAGGGGTTGGGAGACCCAGTACTTC.

This sequence joins TRBV3-1 and TRBJ2-2; TRBD2 is a possible D gene (7 bases). The CDR3 extends over 15 amino acids. CDR1 is LGHDT, CDR2 YNNKEL, per germline (reference sequence). V was pared by 4 bases and J by 6 bases, with 15 bases between. The CDR3 nucleotides are TGTGCCAGCAGCCTGGGAGGGGGGCCTCCCGGGGAGCTGTTTTTT. Translation: CASSLGGGPPGELFF.

This chain connects TRBV29-1 to TRBJ1-1; D remains ambiguous. CDR3 size: 17 residues. Germline CDR1 and CDR2: SQVTM and ANQGSEA. The ends were cut back, 6 bases at V and 4 bases at J, with 27 bases in the middle. This chain's CDR3 is CSVTDPSSSLVSTEAFF. CDR3 bases: TGCAGCGTGACTGACCCAAGCTCCTCGCTTGTGAGCACTGAAGCTTTCTTT.

V is TRBV3-1 and J is TRBJ2-5; D is unclear. The J call may be wrong; the DNA end is better matched by TRBJ2-7. The CDR3 is 12 amino acids. The germline CDR1 and CDR2 sequences are LGHDT and YNNKEL (reference sequence). CDR3 sequence reads: CASSQGIAEQYF. DNA for the CDR3: TGTGCCAGCAGCCAAGGAATTGCCGAGCAGTACTTC.

The chain links TRBV12-3 or TRBV12-4 to TRBJ1-4; TRBD1 matches at 7 bases. The ends lost 5 bases at V and 4 bases at J; junction bases unmatched: 1. CDR3 length: 13 amino acids. CDR3 in DNA: TGTGCCAGCAGTGACAGGGTTAATGAAAAACTGTTTTTT. Translating gives CASSDRVNEKLFF.

The chain carries TRBV5-5 and TRBJ2-7; the D call may be TRBD1 or TRBD2 (5 bases each). The length of the CDR3 is 12 residues. V gave up 1 base and J gave up 12 bases, with 14 bases separating them. Per germline, CDR1 SGHKS and CDR2 YYEKEE (reference sequence). CDR3 coding DNA: TGTGCCAGCAGCTTGTCTGGGGGAATGGGGTACTTC. Amino acid sequence: CASSLSGGMGYF.

The J gene is TRBJ1-4, the V gene TRBV5-1; D might be TRBD1 (6 bases). The V gene's germline CDR1 is SGHRS and CDR2 YFSETQ. V lost 3 bases, J lost 0 bases, and 6 bases lay in between. The CDR3 loop spans 14 amino acids. The CDR3 loop reads CASSWTATNEKLFF. In DNA, the CDR3 is TGCGCCAGCAGCTGGACAGCAACTAATGAAAAACTGTTTTTT.

Many counts were recorded for this clonotype. This rearrangement joins TRBV20-1 to TRBJ2-7; D is possibly TRBD1 (7 bases). Germline-derived CDR1 and CDR2 are DFQATT and SNEGSKA (reference sequence). The CDR3 consists of 14 residues. V lost 5 bases and J 3 bases, leaving 17 bases between the germline ends. The DNA for the CDR3 is TGCAGTGCTCACGGAGGGGGCCAGAGCTACGAGCAGTACTTC. Translating gives CSAHGGGQSYEQYF.

This clonotype has a handful of counts. This chain connects TRBV7-9 to TRBJ1-1; no clear D. V was trimmed by 0 bases and J by 5 bases, leaving 16 bases between them. Germline CDR1 and CDR2: SEHNR and FQNEAQ (reference sequence). The CDR3 runs to 16 residues. CDR3 region: CASSLAIGRGGTEAFF. The CDR3 DNA reads TGTGCCAGCAGCTTAGCGATTGGACGGGGAGGGACTGAAGCTTTCTTT.

This clonotype showed up just a few times. The chain combines TRBV28 with TRBJ1-2, with no clear D. Looked up from germline, CDR1 is MDHEN and CDR2 is SYDVKM. The length of the CDR3 is 13 residues. Deletions cut 5 bases from V and 3 bases from J, with 10 bases between. The CDR3 is CASSTYGDYGYTF. CDR3 bases: TGTGCCAGCAGTACCTATGGAGACTATGGCTACACCTTC.

The chain employs TRBV7-2 and TRBJ2-3; D is undetermined. The V gene's germline CDR1 is SGHTA and CDR2 FQGNSA. The CDR3 contains 16 residues. Trimming shortened V by 1 base and J by 0 bases, and 11 bases separated the two germline ends. CDR3 nucleotides: TGTGCCAGCAGCTTAGGTTGGAGTACTAGCACAGATACGCAGTATTTT. It codes for CASSLGWSTSTDTQYF.

The V and J genes are TRBV6-1 and TRBJ2-3; D not certain. Germline V gene sequence: CDR1 MNHNS, CDR2 SASEGT. V was clipped by 5 bases and J by 10 bases, with 10 bases between them. This CDR3 region has 11 residues. The CDR3 here is CASSYTRAQYF. The CDR3, as DNA: TGTGCCAGCAGTTACACCAGAGCGCAGTATTTT.

This chain uses TRBV10-3 with TRBJ1-2; 10 bases are shared with TRBD1. The CDR3 spans 16 residues. V gave up 2 bases and J gave up 3 bases; unmatched junction bases: 6. Germline CDR1 is ENHRY and CDR2 is SYGVKD. DNA for the CDR3: TGTGCCATCAGTGAGCCGACAGGGGGCGGGGACTATGGCTACACCTTC. Translating it yields CAISEPTGGGDYGYTF.

Only a few counts were recorded for this clonotype. The rearrangement joins TRBV6-6 to TRBJ2-5; D call uncertain. The CDR3 covers 14 residues. Germline-derived CDR1 and CDR2 are MNHNY and SVGAGI (reference sequence). V gave up 1 base and J gave up 5 bases, with 11 bases separating them. In nucleotides, the CDR3 is TGTGCCAGCAGTTACTTAAGCGCAGACGAGACCCAGTACTTC. Protein product: CASSYLSADETQYF.

This clonotype was seen once. A clone one base away is much larger, so this may be a read error. CDR3 DNA: TGTGCCAGCAGTGAAATGGGGACCCAGTACTTC. Amino acids: CASSEMGTQYF. This rearrangement joins TRBV2 to TRBJ2-5; no clear D gene. Germline CDR1 reads SNHLY; CDR2 reads FYNNEI. V was trimmed by 2 bases and J by 7 bases, leaving 5 bases between them. This CDR3 is 11 amino acids long.

This clonotype was observed a few times. The chain recombines TRBV10-3 with TRBJ2-1, with 10 bases that match TRBD1. V trimming: 1 base; J trimming: 8 bases; junction bases outside the gene matches: 11. The CDR3 has 17 residues. Germline V gene data show CDR1 as ENHRY and CDR2 as SYGVKD. CDR3 nucleotide sequence: TGTGCCATCAGTGAGTTTAGGCCCGGGACAGGGGACTATGAGCAGTTCTTC. Protein sequence: CAISEFRPGTGDYEQFF.

The chain has TRBV20-1 and TRBJ2-5, with 11 nucleotides matching TRBD1. CDR1 is DFQATT and CDR2 is SNEGSKA in the germline V gene (reference sequence). There are 14 residues in the CDR3. The trim removed 5 bases at V and 5 bases at J, leaving 7 bases unmatched. The CDR3 loop reads CSARTGGGAETQYF. The CDR3, as DNA: TGCAGTGCTCGGACAGGGGGCGGGGCGGAGACCCAGTACTTC.

CDR3 region: CASSQDRASVYNEQFF. The CDR3 DNA reads as TGCGCCAGCAGCCAAGATCGGGCTAGCGTCTACAATGAGCAGTTCTTC. The chain employs TRBV4-3 and TRBJ2-1; a weak D match, TRBD2 (6 bases). The CDR3 has 16 amino acids. Germline values: CDR1 LGHNA, CDR2 YSLEER. V was cut by 0 bases and J by 3 bases, with 12 bases left in between.

In its sample, this clonotype was seen a few times. V and J are TRBV20-1 and TRBJ1-1, with TRBD1 identical over 7 bases. Germline V lookup: CDR1 DFQATT, CDR2 SNEGSKA (reference sequence). The CDR3 contains 14 residues. V trimming: 8 bases; J trimming: 2 bases; junction bases outside the gene matches: 11. The CDR3 DNA is TGCAGTTTTGAGGACCGACAGGGCAACACTGAAGCTTTCTTT. This sequence encodes CSFEDRQGNTEAFF.

In its sample, this clonotype was seen once. A much larger clone differs by one base, so this may be a read error. This chain joins TRBV20-1 and TRBJ1-2; TRBD1 might be the D (5 bases). Trimming left V 6 bases short and J 5 bases short, with 13 bases between. The V gene's germline CDR1 is DFQATT and CDR2 SNEGSKA (reference sequence). The CDR3 extends over 12 amino acids. This CDR3 reads CSAALGDYGYTF. In DNA form, the CDR3 reads TGCAGTGCCGCACTGGGGGATTATGGCTACACCTTC.

V and J are TRBV6-2 or TRBV6-3 and TRBJ2-1; no firm D call. From germline, CDR1 is MNHEY and CDR2 SVGEGT. V lost 2 bases, J lost 5 bases, and 13 bases lay in between. The CDR3 runs 15 residues. CDR3 residues: CASSYVVTPDNEQFF. In nucleotides, the CDR3 is TGTGCCAGCAGTTACGTGGTGACCCCTGACAATGAGCAGTTCTTC.

The chain employs TRBV20-1 and TRBJ2-5; D is unclear. The CDR3 spans 14 residues. Germline V gives CDR1 DFQATT, CDR2 SNEGSKA (reference sequence). V lost 2 bases, J lost 1 base, and 11 bases lay in between. For the CDR3, the DNA is TGCAGTGCTAGAAGGAGCGAGAGCCAAGAGACCCAGTACTTC. Amino acid sequence: CSARRSESQETQYF.

This clonotype was detected a few times. The V call is TRBV7-9, the J call TRBJ2-5; the D is unclear. There are 15 residues in the CDR3. The V gene lost 4 bases and the J gene lost 5 bases, with 17 bases spanning the gap. The germline CDR1 and CDR2 sequences are SEHNR and FQNEAQ (reference sequence). CDR3 bases: TGTGCCAGCAGCTCAGTACAGCTCCTGCGGGAGACCCAGTACTTC. Protein sequence: CASSSVQLLRETQYF.

This clonotype occurred a few times. The V and J genes are TRBV4-1 and TRBJ2-6, with D unclear. Germline-derived CDR1 and CDR2 are MGHRA and YSYEKL. Trimming left V 3 bases short and J 0 bases short, with 3 bases between. The CDR3 extends over 14 amino acids. CDR3 protein: CASSHRSGANVLTF. In DNA, the CDR3 is TGCGCCAGCAGCCACCGCTCTGGGGCCAACGTCCTGACTTTC.

Many counts were recorded for this clonotype. The J gene is TRBJ2-1, the V gene TRBV6-2 or TRBV6-3; TRBD1 aligns across 9 bases. Germline V gene lookup returns CDR1 MNHEY and CDR2 SVGEGT. J was trimmed by 6 bases and V by 0 bases; bases with no gene match: 6. The CDR3 totals 16 residues. The CDR3 bases are TGTGCCAGCAGTTACTCGAAGGGACAGGGTAGCAATGAGCAGTTCTTC. Translated: CASSYSKGQGSNEQFF.